One T cell receptor (beta chain) is described in this entry. The target antigen is unknown. This entry comes from a study of CD8+ T cells in alopecia areata. Regarding the study as a whole: Lesional scalp displayed greater clonality than normal scalp, most notably in alopecia totalis/universalis. The study also sequences resident alphabeta T cells of normal skin in scalp samples. On tofacitinib, scalp and blood still held many of the expanded lesional clones.

Sequencing relied on a cDNA template that was reverse transcribed from extracted RNA. The table came from immunoSEQ multiplex PCR; TCRdb's copy has only in-frame clones and leaves some out. The table has about 120,000 clones, 53% seen once; the top ten hold around 0.44%. Noted treatment: oral pan-JAK inhibitor, 5-10 mg twice daily. The CDR3 is made up of 17 amino acids. Germline trimming cut 3 bases from V and 5 bases from J; bases unmatched to any gene: 9. CDR1 SQVTM and CDR2 ANQGSEA come from the germline V gene. Source: CD4+ T cells sorted from blood, taken at week 4, from a patient treated with tofacitinib. This chain joins TRBV29-1 and TRBJ2-1, with 14 nucleotides matching TRBD2. This clonotype was obtained from a human donor with alopecia areata. CDR3 protein: CSVDGTSGGWIDNEQFF. CDR3 nucleotide sequence: TGCAGCGTTGACGGGACTAGCGGGGGCTGGATAGACAATGAGCAGTTCTTC.